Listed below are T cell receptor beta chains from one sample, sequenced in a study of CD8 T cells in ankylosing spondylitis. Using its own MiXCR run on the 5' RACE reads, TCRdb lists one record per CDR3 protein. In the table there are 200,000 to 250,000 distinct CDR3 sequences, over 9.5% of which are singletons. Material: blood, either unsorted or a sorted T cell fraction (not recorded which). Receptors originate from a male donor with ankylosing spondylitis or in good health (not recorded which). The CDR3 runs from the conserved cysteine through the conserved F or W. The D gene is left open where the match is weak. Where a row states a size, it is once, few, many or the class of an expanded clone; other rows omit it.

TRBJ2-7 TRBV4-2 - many TGTGCCAGCTCCCGGGACCCAGGGAGCGAGCAGTACTTC CASSRDPGSEQYF
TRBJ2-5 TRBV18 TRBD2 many TGTGCCAGCTCACCAATCACTAGCGGGGTCGGGAAGACCCAGTACTTC CASSPITSGVGKTQYF
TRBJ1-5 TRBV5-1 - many TGCGCCAGCAGCTTGACAGGGAATCAGCCCCAGCATTTT CASSLTGNQPQHF
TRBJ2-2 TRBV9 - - TGTGCCAGCAGCGTAAGACAGGAACCCACCGGGGAGCTGTTTTTT CASSVRQEPTGELFF
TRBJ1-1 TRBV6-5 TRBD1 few TGTGCCAGCAGTTACTGGGGACAGGGAGAATCTGAAGCTTTCTTT CASSYWGQGESEAFF
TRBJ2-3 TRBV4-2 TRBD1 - TGTGCCAGCAGCCTACTAGCAGGGGGCGCCTCAGATACGCAGTATTTT CASSLLAGGASDTQYF
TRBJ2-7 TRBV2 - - TGTGCCAGCAGTCCCCACAGAGCCTCCTACGAGCAGTACTTC CASSPHRASYEQYF
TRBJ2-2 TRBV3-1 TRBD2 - TGTGCCAGCAGTCCCCGGACTAGCGGAGGCCGCGGGGAGCTGTTTTTT CASSPRTSGGRGELFF
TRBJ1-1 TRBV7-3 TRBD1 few TGTGCCAGCAGCTTGACAGGGCTAGACACTGAAGCTTTCTTT CASSLTGLDTEAFF
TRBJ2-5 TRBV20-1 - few TGCAGTGCTAGAGATGGGGAGACCCTCGGGGCTAAAGAGACCCAGTACTTC CSARDGETLGAKETQYF
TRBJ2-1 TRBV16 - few TGTGCCAGCAGCCAAGGGTCTCAGGGGCGAAATGAGCAGTTCTTC CASSQGSQGRNEQFF
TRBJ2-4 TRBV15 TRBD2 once TGTGCCACCAGCAGTCCGGGACTAGAAAACATTCAGTACTTC CATSSPGLENIQYF